One sample yielded the 29 T cell receptor beta chains listed below, sequenced in a study of OX40 agonist ivuxolimab in advanced cancers. TCRdb keeps only in-frame clones here, not all; method: immunoSEQ multiplex PCR. The table shows 70,000 or so clones, with more than 70% occurring only once. The sample was CD4+ or CD8+ T cells sorted from blood, taken in a trial of the OX40 agonist ivuxolimab. Receptors originate from an adult with an advanced solid tumor such as melanoma, head and neck, liver or kidney cancer.

The V call is TRBV5-4, the J call TRBJ2-5; perhaps TRBD2 as D (5 bases). Germline values: CDR1 SGHNT, CDR2 YYREEE (reference sequence). The CDR3 is 15 amino acids. Trimming took 0 bases from V and 4 from J, leaving 13 bases between them. The CDR3 nucleotides read TGTGCCAGCAGCTTGGGCGGGCTAGCTATAGAGACCCAGTACTTC. It is translated as CASSLGGLAIETQYF.

The chain has TRBV19 and TRBJ1-2; D unclear. The V gene lost 5 bases and the J gene lost 2 bases, with 9 bases spanning the gap. The CDR3 length is 13 residues. Looked up from germline, CDR1 is LNHDA and CDR2 is SQIVND (reference sequence). CDR3 residues: CASSRGGNYGYTF. The CDR3 coding sequence is TGTGCCAGTAGTCGTGGAGGGAACTATGGCTACACCTTC.

The chain combines TRBV30 with TRBJ2-7, with D maybe TRBD1 (5 bases). This CDR3 is built from 11 residues. Germline V lookup: CDR1 GTSNPN, CDR2 SVGIG (reference sequence). The V end was cut by 4 bases, the J end by 7 bases, with 11 bases between. The CDR3 region is CAWIAGREQYF. The CDR3 DNA reads TGTGCCTGGATTGCAGGGCGGGAGCAGTACTTC.

The V gene is TRBV6-4, the J gene TRBJ2-2, with 9 bases aligning to TRBD1. Germline CDR1 is MRHNA and CDR2 is SNTAGT. The CDR3 is made up of 14 amino acids. V lost 6 bases and J lost 1; bases outside the gene matches: 0. This CDR3 reads CASRGQGNTGELFF. The DNA for the CDR3 is TGTGCCAGCAGGGGACAGGGGAACACCGGGGAGCTGTTTTTT.

The V gene is TRBV9, the J gene TRBJ1-3, with TRBD1 identical over 7 bases. Germline CDR1 SGDLS, CDR2 YYNGEE. The CDR3 has 15 amino acids. Trimming at V came to 3 bases and at J to 0 bases, leaving 3 bases not matched to a gene. Here the CDR3 DNA reads TGTGCCAGCAGCGGACAGGGCCACTCTGGAAACACCATATATTTT. It translates to CASSGQGHSGNTIYF.

This clone has only a few counts. This rearrangement joins TRBV5-1 to TRBJ1-1, with 7 bases fitting TRBD1. CDR3 size: 15 residues. The V segment lost 5 bases and the J segment 1 base; nucleotides outside the gene matches: 8. The germline CDR1 and CDR2 sequences are SGHRS and YFSETQ. The CDR3 loop reads CASSLRGDRNTEAFF. CDR3 sequence (DNA): TGCGCCAGCAGTCTTCGAGGGGACAGGAACACTGAAGCTTTCTTT.

This clone appeared many times. At the DNA level, this CDR3 is encoded by other sequences in the same sample as well. The J gene is TRBJ1-2, the V gene TRBV6-1, with D unresolved. With 1 base removed from V and 8 bases from J, the gap between germline ends came to 11 bases. Germline values: CDR1 MNHNS, CDR2 SASEGT. This CDR3 is 13 amino acids long. The DNA of the CDR3 is TGTGCCAGCAGTGAAGAGGCCAGAGGGGGCTACACCTTC. This sequence encodes CASSEEARGGYTF.

CDR3 sequence reads: CASSLVLALSSYNEQFF. As DNA, the CDR3 is TGTGCCAGCAGCTTAGTACTAGCCCTAAGCTCCTACAATGAGCAGTTCTTC. The genes are TRBV7-2 and TRBJ2-1; the D gene is possibly TRBD2 (6 bases). Germline V CDR1 and CDR2: SGHTA, FQGNSA. The CDR3 has 17 residues. Trimming removed 1 base at V and 0 bases at J, with 13 bases between.

This clone was counted once. The V gene is TRBV15, the J gene TRBJ2-3; TRBD2 matches 11 bases. Trimming removed 0 bases from V and 3 bases from J; junction bases left unmatched: 5. Germline lookup yields CDR1 LNHNV and CDR2 YYDKDF (reference sequence). The CDR3 extends over 17 amino acids. The CDR3 loop reads CATSRDASGGQTDTQYF. The CDR3 coding sequence is TGTGCCACCAGCAGAGACGCTAGCGGGGGGCAAACAGATACGCAGTATTTT.

The chain is built from TRBV4-1 and TRBJ2-7; the match to TRBD1 covers 7 bases. This CDR3 is 14 amino acids long. Unmatched junction bases numbered 3, after V lost 1 base and J lost 3 bases. Germline loops: CDR1 MGHRA, CDR2 YSYEKL. The CDR3: CASSQGWTGYEQYF. In DNA form, the CDR3 reads TGCGCCAGCAGCCAAGGCTGGACAGGCTACGAGCAGTACTTC.

The V call is TRBV27, the J call TRBJ2-7; TRBD1 is a possible D gene (6 bases). The germline V gene encodes CDR1 MNHEY and CDR2 SMNVEV (reference sequence). The CDR3 loop spans 13 amino acids. V was shortened by 8 bases and J by 2 bases, with 13 bases between the two germline ends. The CDR3: CASQGHGTYEQYF. The CDR3, as DNA: TGTGCCAGCCAGGGGCACGGGACCTACGAGCAGTACTTC.

This clone appeared once. Mismatch with germline at one junction end may stem from a read error. This chain connects TRBV28 to TRBJ1-5; 8 nucleotides agree with TRBD1. The CDR3 is 14 residues long. From germline, CDR1 is MDHEN and CDR2 SYDVKM. This CDR3 is CAGRGRSSNQPQHF. CDR3 bases: TGTGCCGGCAGGGGGCGGTCGAGCAATCAGCCCCAGCATTTT.

The chain couples TRBV15 to TRBJ2-7, with TRBD1 matching 8 bases. This CDR3 is 16 amino acids long. Germline CDR1 and CDR2: LNHNV and YYDKDF (reference sequence). After removal of 1 base from V and 4 bases from J, the junction contained 9 bases not matched to a gene. The CDR3 nucleotides are TGTGCCACCAGCAGAGGTAGGGCAGGGGGCACGTACGAGCAGTACTTC. Protein: CATSRGRAGGTYEQYF. Together with reference TRBV15 and TRBJ2-7, the CDR3 gives the full variable domain: DAMVIQNPRYQVTQFGKPVTLSCSQTLNHNVMYWYQQKSSQAPKLLFHYYDKDFNNEADTPDNFQSRRPNTSFCFLDIRSPGLGDTAMYLCATSRGRAGGTYEQYFGPGTRLTVT.

This chain joins TRBV4-1 and TRBJ2-7; 7 bases match TRBD1. Germline V CDR1 and CDR2: MGHRA, YSYEKL. V lost 1 base, J lost 4 bases, and 7 bases stayed unmatched. This CDR3 spans 15 amino acids. CDR3 DNA sequence: TGCGCCAGCAGCCAAGGAGGGACAGCTTCATACGAGCAGTACTTC. This sequence encodes CASSQGGTASYEQYF.

This clone came up a few times. This sequence joins TRBV4-1 and TRBJ1-2; 10 nucleotides match TRBD1. The CDR3 extends over 16 amino acids. Losses at the gene ends were 0 bases for V and 7 bases for J; bases not matched to a gene: 8. Germline V gene data show CDR1 as MGHRA and CDR2 as YSYEKL. This CDR3 is CASSQDPGQGTGGYTF. As DNA, the CDR3 is TGCGCCAGCAGCCAAGATCCGGGACAGGGGACTGGTGGCTACACCTTC.

This clone was detected only a few times. Other DNA sequences in this specimen translate into the identical CDR3. This chain links TRBV11-2 with TRBJ2-7; D might be TRBD2 (6 bases). The CDR3 is 13 amino acids. Germline V gene sequence: CDR1 SGHAT, CDR2 FQNNGV. The V end was cut by 1 base, the J end by 3 bases, with 7 bases between. This chain's CDR3 is CASSLGRVYEQYF. The CDR3 DNA follows: TGTGCCAGCAGCTTAGGGAGGGTCTACGAGCAGTACTTC.

The chain carries TRBV27 and TRBJ1-2; no definite D call. The CDR3 contains 14 residues. Trimming left V 9 bases short and J 0 bases short, with 14 bases between. Germline V CDR1 and CDR2: MNHEY, SMNVEV (reference sequence). This CDR3 is CASKRAAANYGYTF. CDR3 DNA sequence: TGTGCCAGTAAACGCGCAGCAGCTAACTATGGCTACACCTTC.

CDR3 loop: CASSLDRALNTEAFF. CDR3 DNA: TGTGCCAGCAGCCTGGACAGGGCATTGAACACTGAAGCTTTCTTT. The chain is built from TRBV7-2 and TRBJ1-1, with 8 positions matching TRBD1. The CDR3 extends over 15 amino acids. The germline gives CDR1 SGHTA, CDR2 FQGNSA. V gave up 5 bases and J gave up 0 bases; unmatched junction bases: 5.

The CDR3: CASSSTLGQGGTGELFF. Here the CDR3 DNA reads TGTGCCAGCTCATCCACCCTCGGACAGGGAGGCACCGGGGAGCTGTTTTTT. The chain has TRBV18 and TRBJ2-2, with 8 nucleotides matching TRBD1. With 5 bases clipped from V and 4 bases from J, the junction kept 12 bases outside the gene matches. Germline lookup yields CDR1 KGHSH and CDR2 LQKENI. The CDR3 extends over 17 amino acids.

Only one count was recorded for this clone. The chain links TRBV7-8 to TRBJ1-5; D uncertain. Trimming removed 2 bases from V and 2 bases from J, with 7 bases in between. This CDR3 has 14 residues. CDR1 SGHVS and CDR2 FQNEAQ come from the germline V gene. The CDR3 sequence is CASSLSFGNQPQHF. The CDR3 DNA follows: TGTGCCAGCAGCTTATCATTCGGCAATCAGCCCCAGCATTTT.

V usage is TRBV2 and J usage is TRBJ2-7, with D possibly being TRBD1 (6 bases). Germline CDR1 is SNHLY and CDR2 is FYNNEI. CDR3 size: 13 residues. V lost 11 bases and J 1 base, leaving 15 bases between the germline ends. The CDR3 DNA follows: TGTGCCGGACGGACAGACGGATCCTACGAGCAGTACTTC. Translation gives CAGRTDGSYEQYF.

This clone occurred once. This chain links TRBV2 with TRBJ2-2; no clear D gene. The CDR3 totals 15 residues. V was trimmed by 6 bases and J by 0 bases, leaving 11 bases between them. Germline values: CDR1 SNHLY, CDR2 FYNNEI. This CDR3 reads CASRETSSNTGELFF. The CDR3 nucleotides read TGTGCCAGCAGGGAGACAAGCTCGAACACCGGGGAGCTGTTTTTT.

The rearrangement joins TRBV19 to TRBJ2-4; a weak D match, TRBD2 (7 bases). This CDR3 is built from 16 residues. V was cut by 7 bases and J by 0 bases, with 16 bases left in between. Germline assignment: CDR1 LNHDA and CDR2 SQIVND (reference sequence). This chain's CDR3 is CASKSIGGVAKNIQYF. In DNA form, the CDR3 reads TGTGCCAGTAAATCAATAGGGGGGGTAGCCAAAAACATTCAGTACTTC.

V and J are TRBV30 and TRBJ1-4; D unresolved. CDR1 is GTSNPN, CDR2 SVGIG, per germline (reference sequence). The CDR3 is made up of 14 amino acids. The V end lost 6 bases, the J end lost 0 bases, and 11 bases lay between the germline ends. Here the CDR3 reads CACGALATNEKLFF. The CDR3 coding sequence is TGTGCCTGTGGCGCCCTTGCAACTAATGAAAAACTGTTTTTT.

V gene TRBV18 combines with J gene TRBJ1-5; D perhaps matches TRBD1 (5 bases). Looked up from germline, CDR1 is KGHSH and CDR2 is LQKENI. This CDR3 has 14 amino acids. Trimming left V 4 bases short and J 6 bases short, with 13 bases between. CDR3 DNA sequence: TGTGCCAGCTCACTGGGAGGGACGGTTCAGCCCCAGCATTTT. As protein: CASSLGGTVQPQHF.

Of note for this clone: Other DNA variants within this sample encode the same CDR3. This rearrangement joins TRBV29-1 to TRBJ2-1; D is possibly TRBD2 (6 bases). Germline V lookup: CDR1 SQVTM, CDR2 ANQGSEA. Trimming took off 4 bases at V and 10 bases at J, with 17 bases between the two ends. The length of the CDR3 is 13 residues. The CDR3 here is CSVGAGPMGEQFF. The CDR3 DNA reads TGCAGCGTTGGGGCGGGGCCAATGGGCGAGCAGTTCTTC.

The chain has TRBV27 and TRBJ2-7, with 10 bases matching TRBD1. The CDR3 is 15 amino acids. Germline values: CDR1 MNHEY, CDR2 SMNVEV (reference sequence). V shed 8 bases and J 6 bases; nucleotides not matched to a gene: 13. The CDR3 sequence is CASGPNRDRGSEQYF. In nucleotides, the CDR3 is TGTGCCAGCGGGCCAAACCGGGACAGGGGTTCCGAGCAGTACTTC.

The chain uses TRBV29-1 and TRBJ1-1, with D hard to call. V gave up 3 bases and J gave up 5 bases, with 10 bases separating them. CDR3 length: 12 residues. The germline gives CDR1 SQVTM, CDR2 ANQGSEA. The CDR3 sequence: CSVDGGLTEAFF. The CDR3 DNA sequence: TGCAGCGTTGATGGAGGGTTAACTGAAGCTTTCTTT.

The genes are TRBV28 and TRBJ1-1; D gene ambiguous. The V gene lost 5 bases and the J gene lost 0 bases, with 13 bases spanning the gap. This CDR3 has 15 amino acids. Germline CDR1 reads MDHEN; CDR2 reads SYDVKM. The CDR3 nucleotides are TGTGCCAGCAGTAAACTTTCCGGGGTGAACACTGAAGCTTTCTTT. The encoded protein is CASSKLSGVNTEAFF. Looking up the rest from reference TRBV28 and TRBJ1-1 gives the full variable domain: DVKVTQSSRYLVKRTGEKVFLECVQDMDHENMFWYRQDPGLGLRLIYFSYDVKMKEKGDIPEGYSVSREKKERFSLILESASTNQTSMYLCASSKLSGVNTEAFFGQGTRLTVV.